This T cell receptor (beta chain) appears in the sequencing data of a study of OX40 agonist ivuxolimab in advanced cancers. Study outcomes and limitations: On average, CD8+ T cells showed a greater number of expanded clones than CD4+.

The CDR3 runs to 16 residues. V gave up 3 bases and J gave up 4 bases; unmatched junction bases: 10. Germline lookup yields CDR1 SGDLS and CDR2 YYNGEE. Assay used: immunoSEQ multiplex PCR; TCRdb lists only in-frame clones, some missing. The top ten hold 8.4% of the sample, which has some 83,000 clones, about 90% seen once. As regards this clone: Its matching antigen is unknown.

The specimen was CD4+ or CD8+ T cells sorted from blood, collected in a trial of the OX40 agonist ivuxolimab. The sequence came from an adult with an advanced solid tumor such as melanoma, head and neck, liver or kidney cancer. The chain employs TRBV9 and TRBJ2-3; TRBD2 agrees at 8 bases. CDR3 region: CASSAYGREVPDTQYF. In DNA form, the CDR3 reads TGTGCCAGCAGCGCCTATGGGCGGGAGGTCCCAGATACGCAGTATTTT.